Listed here are 22 T cell receptor beta chains from one sample, sequenced in a study of CD8 T cells in Susac syndrome. Random hexamers primed reverse transcription of about 0.5 to 1 ug RNA. From the immunoSEQ multiplex PCR reads, TCRdb called clonotypes with MiXCR, one entry per CDR3 protein. The table has about 170,000 distinct CDR3 sequences, under 95% seen once. Material for sequencing was CD4+ T cells from PBMCs. These receptors originate from a human donor with multiple sclerosis.

The V and J genes are TRBV27 and TRBJ2-1; no definite D call. The germline CDR1 and CDR2 sequences are MNHEY and SMNVEV (reference sequence). This CDR3 has 14 residues. Trimming left V 6 bases short and J 9 bases short, with 18 bases between. CDR3 sequence: CASSKTLLSGEQFF. The CDR3 DNA reads TGTGCCAGCAGCAAGACACTTCTTTCGGGTGAGCAGTTCTTC.

The gene calls are TRBV30 and TRBJ2-2; D might be TRBD1 or TRBD2, each matching 5 bases. This CDR3 is 14 amino acids long. The V gene lost 3 bases and the J gene lost 4 bases, with 12 bases spanning the gap. Germline V lookup: CDR1 GTSNPN, CDR2 SVGIG (reference sequence). DNA for the CDR3: TGTGCCTGGAGAATAAAGGGGAGCACCGGGGAGCTGTTTTTT. This encodes CAWRIKGSTGELFF.

This rearrangement joins TRBV12-3 or TRBV12-4 to TRBJ2-5; D unclear. The CDR3 extends over 13 amino acids. The V and J ends lost 3 bases and 5 bases respectively, with 10 bases between them. The CDR3 spells CASSLTDGETQYF. DNA for the CDR3: TGTGCCAGCAGTTTGACGGATGGGGAGACCCAGTACTTC.

Written as DNA, the CDR3 is TGCGCCAGCAGTCCCAGACGGACAGGGACTGAAGCTTTCTTT. Amino acid sequence: CASSPRRTGTEAFF. The rearrangement joins TRBV5-1 to TRBJ1-1, with 8 bases identical to TRBD1. The CDR3 is 14 amino acids. Germline CDR1 and CDR2: SGHRS and YFSETQ. V shed 5 bases and J 5 bases; nucleotides not matched to a gene: 8.

This chain links TRBV6-2 or TRBV6-3 with TRBJ1-1; D unresolved. In germline, CDR1 is MNHEY, CDR2 SVGEGT. V was clipped by 6 bases and J by 2 bases, with 19 bases between them. This CDR3 is 16 amino acids long. In DNA, the CDR3 is TGTGCCAGCAGCCCTCGACCTGACTTACCAAACACTGAAGCTTTCTTT. It yields the protein CASSPRPDLPNTEAFF.

The gene calls are TRBV29-1 and TRBJ2-3, with 7 bases lining up with TRBD2. The CDR3 length is 11 residues. Germline assignment: CDR1 SQVTM and CDR2 ANQGSEA. V gave up 8 bases and J gave up 5 bases; unmatched junction bases: 4. In nucleotides, the CDR3 is TGCAGCAAGAGGGAGGGAGATACGCAGTATTTT. It yields the protein CSKREGDTQYF.

The chain uses TRBV20-1 and TRBJ2-7; D is undetermined. CDR3 size: 14 residues. Germline assignment: CDR1 DFQATT and CDR2 SNEGSKA (reference sequence). V gave up 4 bases and J gave up 4 bases, with 17 bases separating them. CDR3 region: CSAISGVKGYEQYF. In DNA form, the CDR3 reads TGCAGTGCTATTAGTGGGGTGAAGGGTTACGAGCAGTACTTC.

The gene calls are TRBV3-1 and TRBJ1-1, with D maybe TRBD1 (6 bases). V was pared by 4 bases and J by 11 bases, with 23 bases between. The germline CDR1 and CDR2 sequences are LGHDT and YNNKEL (reference sequence). CDR3 size: 15 residues. The CDR3 nucleotides read TGTGCCAGCAGCCCCCCGGGGGGACACAAAAAGGAGGCTTTCTTT. It specifies CASSPPGGHKKEAFF.

This chain joins TRBV12-3 or TRBV12-4 and TRBJ1-5; a weak D match, TRBD1 (5 bases). V gave up 4 bases and J gave up 4 bases, with 14 bases separating them. The CDR3 is 15 residues long. For the CDR3, the DNA is TGTGCCAGCAGTTCGTGGGGGTTAGGGAATCAGCCCCAGCATTTT. It is translated as CASSSWGLGNQPQHF.

The J gene is TRBJ2-5, the V gene TRBV24-1; 11 bases line up with TRBD2. Trimming removed 7 bases from V and 1 base from J; junction bases left unmatched: 7. The CDR3 contains 16 residues. From germline, CDR1 is KGHDR and CDR2 SFDVKD. The CDR3 spells CATSAGTSGFQETQYF. CDR3 DNA: TGTGCCACCAGCGCCGGGACTAGCGGATTCCAAGAGACCCAGTACTTC.

The chain combines TRBV24-1 with TRBJ2-2; D could derive from TRBD1 or TRBD2 (5 bases each). Germline V gives CDR1 KGHDR, CDR2 SFDVKD. Trimming stripped 7 bases from V and 7 bases from J, with 12 bases between. The CDR3 runs to 13 residues. CDR3 sequence (DNA): TGTGCCACCAGGCGAGGGGCGGTCGGGGAGCTGTTTTTT. Translating it yields CATRRGAVGELFF.

The V call is TRBV6-5, the J call TRBJ1-4, with a weak D call TRBD1 (5 bases). Germline assignment: CDR1 MNHEY and CDR2 SVGAGI. The ends were cut back, 6 bases at V and 8 bases at J, with 19 bases in the middle. This CDR3 contains 15 residues. Here the CDR3 DNA reads TGTGCCAGCAGCCCAACTGGGGGGACTGCGGAAAAACTGTTTTTT. Protein sequence: CASSPTGGTAEKLFF.

The J gene is TRBJ2-3, the V gene TRBV12-3 or TRBV12-4, with 13 positions matching TRBD2. V lost 6 bases and J lost 5; bases outside the gene matches: 5. The CDR3 totals 15 residues. The CDR3 nucleotides are TGTGCCAGCAGGCAGACTAGCGGGAGGCGAGATACGCAGTATTTT. Encoded protein: CASRQTSGRRDTQYF.

The chain links TRBV12-3 or TRBV12-4 to TRBJ1-6; D is perhaps TRBD1 (5 bases). Trimming shortened V by 5 bases and J by 7 bases, and 15 bases separated the two germline ends. The length of the CDR3 is 15 residues. CDR3 in amino acids: CASSRNQGQNSPLHF. The CDR3 coding sequence is TGTGCCAGCAGTCGCAATCAGGGCCAGAATTCACCCCTCCACTTT.

V gene TRBV24-1 combines with J gene TRBJ2-2; 8 positions match TRBD1. Germline CDR1 and CDR2: KGHDR and SFDVKD. The CDR3 is made up of 16 amino acids. V shed 1 base, J shed 3 bases, and the junction held 3 bases outside the gene matches. CDR3 bases: TGTGCCACCAGTGATTTACAGGGGGTAGACACCGGGGAGCTGTTTTTT. It codes for CATSDLQGVDTGELFF.

V is TRBV29-1 and J is TRBJ2-3, with D unclear. The CDR3 has 14 residues. Per the germline V gene, CDR1 is SQVTM and CDR2 is ANQGSEA. With 4 bases removed from V and 0 bases from J, the gap between germline ends came to 11 bases. The CDR3 is CSVATTWSTDTQYF. For the CDR3, the DNA is TGCAGCGTTGCAACAACCTGGAGCACAGATACGCAGTATTTT.

The sample holds one count of this clonotype. V is TRBV7-2 and J is TRBJ2-3; D may be TRBD2 (6 bases). V lost 4 bases to trimming and J lost 6 bases, with 14 bases between them. CDR1 SGHTA and CDR2 FQGNSA come from the germline V gene. CDR3 length equals 14 residues. The CDR3 DNA reads as TGTGCCAGCAGCTCCCCCGGGGGTAGCGATACGCAGTATTTT. It specifies CASSSPGGSDTQYF.

This chain links TRBV12-3 or TRBV12-4 with TRBJ1-1; D gene unclear. The V end was cut by 4 bases, the J end by 6 bases, with 18 bases between. The CDR3 has 15 residues. CDR3 protein: CASSSWTPSPPEAFF. The DNA of the CDR3 is TGTGCCAGCAGTTCATGGACCCCCTCTCCACCTGAAGCTTTCTTT.

The chain employs TRBV5-1 and TRBJ2-5; D unresolved. V lost 3 bases, J lost 5 bases, and 23 bases lay in between. The germline V gene has CDR1 SGHRS and CDR2 YFSETQ. The CDR3 length is 17 residues. The CDR3 is CASSSFIGRDDGETQYF. The CDR3 region has the DNA TGCGCCAGCAGCTCGTTCATCGGAAGGGATGACGGGGAGACCCAGTACTTC.

The CDR3 sequence: CASSPGYFAGEQFF. The CDR3 nucleotides are TGTGCCAGCAGCCCGGGGTACTTTGCGGGCGAGCAGTTCTTC. V usage is TRBV14 and J usage is TRBJ2-1, with D possibly being TRBD2 (5 bases). CDR1 SGHDN and CDR2 FVKESK come from the germline V gene. Trimming removed 4 bases from V and 10 bases from J, with 17 bases in between. CDR3 size: 14 residues.

The chain recombines TRBV10-3 with TRBJ2-5; 14 positions agree with TRBD2. Germline lookup yields CDR1 ENHRY and CDR2 SYGVKD. The CDR3 has 19 residues. The J segment lost 4 bases and the V segment lost 2 bases, leaving 12 bases of the junction unmatched. The CDR3 region is CAISETGLAGGLGRETQYF. In DNA form, the CDR3 reads TGTGCCATCAGTGAGACCGGACTAGCGGGGGGCCTGGGGAGAGAGACCCAGTACTTC.

The rearrangement joins TRBV6-6 to TRBJ2-3, with D tentatively TRBD1 (6 bases). CDR3 length equals 15 residues. Germline CDR1 MNHNY, CDR2 SVGAGI (reference sequence). V was pared by 2 bases and J by 3 bases, with 12 bases between. This CDR3 reads CASSYARGVTDTQYF. The CDR3 DNA reads TGTGCCAGCAGTTACGCCAGGGGTGTGACAGATACGCAGTATTTT.